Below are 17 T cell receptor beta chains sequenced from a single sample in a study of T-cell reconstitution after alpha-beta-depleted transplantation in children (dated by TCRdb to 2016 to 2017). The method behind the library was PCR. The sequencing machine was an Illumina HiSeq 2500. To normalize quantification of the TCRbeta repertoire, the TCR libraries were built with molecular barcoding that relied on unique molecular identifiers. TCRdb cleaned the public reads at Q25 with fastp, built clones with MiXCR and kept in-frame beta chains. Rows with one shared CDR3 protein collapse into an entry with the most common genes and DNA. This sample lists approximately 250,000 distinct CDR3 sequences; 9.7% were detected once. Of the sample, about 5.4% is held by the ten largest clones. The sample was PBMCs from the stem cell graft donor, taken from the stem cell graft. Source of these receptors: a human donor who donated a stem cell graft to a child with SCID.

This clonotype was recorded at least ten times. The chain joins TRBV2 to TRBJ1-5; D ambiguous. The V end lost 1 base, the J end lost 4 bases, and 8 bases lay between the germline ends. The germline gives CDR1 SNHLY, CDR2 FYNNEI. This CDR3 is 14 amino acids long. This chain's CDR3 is CASSEVRGNQPQHF. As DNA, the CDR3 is TGTGCCAGCAGTGAAGTGCGGGGAAATCAGCCCCAGCATTTT.

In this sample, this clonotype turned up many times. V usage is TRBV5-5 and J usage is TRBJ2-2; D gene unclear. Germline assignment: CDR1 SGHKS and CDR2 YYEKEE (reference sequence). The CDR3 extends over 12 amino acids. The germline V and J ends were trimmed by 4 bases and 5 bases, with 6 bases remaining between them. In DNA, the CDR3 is TGTGCCAGCAGCCTGACGACCGGGGAGCTGTTTTTT. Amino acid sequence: CASSLTTGELFF.

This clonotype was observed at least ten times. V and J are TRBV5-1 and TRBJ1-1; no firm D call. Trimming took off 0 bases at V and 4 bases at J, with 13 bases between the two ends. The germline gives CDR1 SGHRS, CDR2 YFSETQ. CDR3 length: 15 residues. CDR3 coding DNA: TGCGCCAGCAGCTTGGTTCAGACCTCGTTCACTGAAGCTTTCTTT. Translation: CASSLVQTSFTEAFF.

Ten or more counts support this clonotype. The CDR3 loop reads CASSYLEGSRWGSPLHF. CDR3 in DNA: TGTGCCAGCAGCTACTTGGAAGGCAGCCGGTGGGGGTCACCCCTCCACTTT. The V call is TRBV5-6, the J call TRBJ1-6, with a tentative D call TRBD1 (5 bases). The CDR3 has 17 amino acids. The V gene's germline CDR1 is SGHDT and CDR2 YYEEEE. The V gene lost 3 bases and the J gene lost 10 bases, with 23 bases spanning the gap.

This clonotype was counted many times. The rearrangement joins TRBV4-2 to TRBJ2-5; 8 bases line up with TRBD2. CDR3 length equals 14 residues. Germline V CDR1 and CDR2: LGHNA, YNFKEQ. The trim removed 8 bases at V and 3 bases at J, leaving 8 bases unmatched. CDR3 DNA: TGTGCCAGCCGGCTAACGGGGGGGAAAGAGACCCAGTACTTC. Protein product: CASRLTGGKETQYF.

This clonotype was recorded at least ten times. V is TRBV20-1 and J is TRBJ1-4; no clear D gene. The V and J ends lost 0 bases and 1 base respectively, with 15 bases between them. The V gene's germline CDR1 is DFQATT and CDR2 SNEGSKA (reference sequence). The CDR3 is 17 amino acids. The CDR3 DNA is TGCAGTGCTAGAGATCGCCGCCGGACTAAAACTAATGAAAAACTGTTTTTT. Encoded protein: CSARDRRRTKTNEKLFF.

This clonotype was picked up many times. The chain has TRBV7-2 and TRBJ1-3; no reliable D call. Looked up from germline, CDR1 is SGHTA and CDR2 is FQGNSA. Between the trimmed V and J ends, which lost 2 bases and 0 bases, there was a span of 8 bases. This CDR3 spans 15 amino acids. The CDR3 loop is CASSLRTYSGNTIYF. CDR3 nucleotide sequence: TGTGCCAGCAGCTTACGAACCTACTCTGGAAACACCATATATTTT.

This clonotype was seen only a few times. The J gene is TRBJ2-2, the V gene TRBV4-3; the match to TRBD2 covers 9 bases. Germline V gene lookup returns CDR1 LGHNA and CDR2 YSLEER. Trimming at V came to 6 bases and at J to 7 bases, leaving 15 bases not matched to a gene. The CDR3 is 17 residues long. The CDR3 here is CASSETFGTSSGGELFF. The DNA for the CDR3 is TGCGCCAGCAGTGAAACCTTCGGGACTAGCAGTGGCGGGGAGCTGTTTTTT.

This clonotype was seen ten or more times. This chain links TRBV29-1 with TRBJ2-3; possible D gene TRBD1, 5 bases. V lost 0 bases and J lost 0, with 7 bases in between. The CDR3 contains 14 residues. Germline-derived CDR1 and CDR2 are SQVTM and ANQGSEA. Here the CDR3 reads CSVEDRQSTDTQYF. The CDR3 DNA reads TGCAGCGTTGAAGACCGACAGAGCACAGATACGCAGTATTTT.

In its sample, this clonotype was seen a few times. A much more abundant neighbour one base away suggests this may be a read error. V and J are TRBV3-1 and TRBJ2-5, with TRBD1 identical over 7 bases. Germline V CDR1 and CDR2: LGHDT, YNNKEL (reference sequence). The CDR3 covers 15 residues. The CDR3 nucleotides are TGTGCCTGCAGCCAAGATCAGGGACAGCAAGAGACCCAGTACTTC. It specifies CACSQDQGQQETQYF.

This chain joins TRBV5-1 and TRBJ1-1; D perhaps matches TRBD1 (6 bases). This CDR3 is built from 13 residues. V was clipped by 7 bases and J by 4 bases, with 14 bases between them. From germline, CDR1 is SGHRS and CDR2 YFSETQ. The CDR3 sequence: CASHPATGTEAFF. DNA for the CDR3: TGCGCCAGCCACCCCGCGACAGGCACTGAAGCTTTCTTT.

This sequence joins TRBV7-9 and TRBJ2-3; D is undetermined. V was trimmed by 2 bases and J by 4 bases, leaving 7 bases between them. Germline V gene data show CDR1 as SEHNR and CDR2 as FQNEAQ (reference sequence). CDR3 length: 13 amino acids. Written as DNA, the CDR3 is TGTGCCAGCAGCTTAATTCTCTCAGATACGCAGTATTTT. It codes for CASSLILSDTQYF.

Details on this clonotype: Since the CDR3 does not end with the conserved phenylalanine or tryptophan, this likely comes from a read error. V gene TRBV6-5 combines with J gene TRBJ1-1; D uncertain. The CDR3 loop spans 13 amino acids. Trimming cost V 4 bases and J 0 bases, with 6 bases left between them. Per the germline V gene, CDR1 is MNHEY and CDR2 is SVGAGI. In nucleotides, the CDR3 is TGTGCCAGCAGTTCCCTCATGAACACTGAAGCTTTCCTT. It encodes CASSSLMNTEAFL.

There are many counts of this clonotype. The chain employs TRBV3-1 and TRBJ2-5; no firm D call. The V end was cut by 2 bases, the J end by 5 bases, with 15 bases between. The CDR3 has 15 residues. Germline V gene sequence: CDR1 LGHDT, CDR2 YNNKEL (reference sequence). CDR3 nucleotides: TGTGCCAGCAGCCAATGGGTAGGCGAGACGGAGACCCAGTACTTC. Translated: CASSQWVGETETQYF.

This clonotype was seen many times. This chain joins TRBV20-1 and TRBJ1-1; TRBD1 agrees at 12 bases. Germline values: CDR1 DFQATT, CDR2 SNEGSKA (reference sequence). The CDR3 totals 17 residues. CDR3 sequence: CRINRDRGLGMNTEAFF. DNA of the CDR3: TGCAGGATTAACCGGGACAGGGGGCTGGGAATGAACACTGAAGCTTTCTTT.

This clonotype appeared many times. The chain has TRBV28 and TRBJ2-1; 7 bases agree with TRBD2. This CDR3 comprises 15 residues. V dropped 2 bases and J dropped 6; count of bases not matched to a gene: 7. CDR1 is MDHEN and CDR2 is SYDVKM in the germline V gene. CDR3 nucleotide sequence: TGTGCCAGCAGTTTAATTCTGGGGGGGACCAATGAGCAGTTCTTC. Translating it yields CASSLILGGTNEQFF.

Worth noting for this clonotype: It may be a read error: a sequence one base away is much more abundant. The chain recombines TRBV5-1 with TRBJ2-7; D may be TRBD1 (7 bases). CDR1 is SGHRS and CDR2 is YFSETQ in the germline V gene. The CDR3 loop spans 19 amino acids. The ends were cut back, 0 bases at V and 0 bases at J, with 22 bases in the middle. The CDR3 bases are TGCGCCAGCAGCTTGGCTTGCTCAGGGGGTAAGGACTACTCCTACGAGCAGTACTTC. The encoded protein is CASSLACSGGKDYSYEQYF. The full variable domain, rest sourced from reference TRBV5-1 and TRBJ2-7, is KAGVTQTPRYLIKTRGQQVTLSCSPISGHRSVSWYQQTPGQGLQFLFEYFSETQRNKGNFPGRFSGRQFSNSRSEMNVSTLELGDSALYLCASSLACSGGKDYSYEQYFGPGTRLTVT.